The rows below give T cell receptor beta chains drawn from one sample of a study of T cells expressing NK-cell markers. With the 5' RACE reads reprocessed, TCRdb shows one record per CDR3 protein and no DNA. This sample contains about 550,000 distinct CDR3 sequences. Sequenced material: blood T cells: a sorted CD56 or NKG2C T cell subset, CD4+ or CD8+ T cells, or bulk PBMC T cells (not recorded which). The receptor source for this set is a man between 18 and 29 years old in good health. CDR3s include the opening cysteine and the closing phenylalanine or tryptophan.

TRBJ2-3 TRBV6-1 CASMISSTDTQYF
TRBJ1-5 TRBV28 CASRGGLKDQPQHF
TRBJ1-4 TRBV12-3/TRBV12-4 CASSPQTVWEKLFF
TRBJ1-5 TRBV7-8 CASSLRRDSNQPQHF
TRBJ2-5 TRBV11-2 CASSPLGLAGGPSPETQYF
TRBJ1-2 TRBV6-6 CASRGRDNYGYTF
TRBJ2-1 TRBV5-1 CASSTGTSAMYNEQFF
TRBJ1-1 TRBV29-1 CSAQPGTEGEAFF
TRBJ2-7 TRBV7-9 CASSSETGALYEQYF
TRBJ2-1 TRBV7-8 CASRHDVAGGFNEQFF
TRBJ2-7 TRBV20-1 CSATLSGADPYEQYF
TRBJ2-7 TRBV7-2 CASSLEWAYEQYF
TRBJ2-7 TRBV7-3 CASSLFGPASYEQYF
TRBJ2-7 TRBV29-1 CSVQGGRYEQYF
TRBJ2-7 TRBV7-8 CASSLRTGGLYEQYF
TRBJ2-5 TRBV6-2/TRBV6-3 CASSKSTILPAGVEETQYF
TRBJ2-2 TRBV12-3/TRBV12-4 CASSGPGELFF
TRBJ2-4 TRBV20-1 CSAGTGTGNIQYF
TRBJ2-5 TRBV3-1 CASSQVVTSGRPVQETQYF
TRBJ2-7 TRBV6-1 CASRERAHSTYYEQYF
TRBJ2-2 TRBV29-1 CSVVLALLGGGVNTGELFF
TRBJ2-7 TRBV6-6 CASSHRQSYEQYF